A selection of T cell receptor beta chains follows, all from one sample in a study of OX40 agonist ivuxolimab in advanced cancers. Data came from immunoSEQ multiplex PCR; TCRdb stores just in-frame clones and leaves some out. The data contain over 15,000 clones, roughly 82% of them singletons. This material consisted of CD4+ or CD8+ T cells sorted from blood, taken in a trial of the OX40 agonist ivuxolimab. These receptors were taken from an adult with an advanced solid tumor such as melanoma, head and neck, liver or kidney cancer. The CDR3 runs from the conserved cysteine through the conserved F or W. Not every row has a clone size; where given, it reads once, few, many or a size class.

length	size	V	J	CDR3
13	once	TRBV10-1	TRBJ1-6	CASADRLNSPLHF
13	-	TRBV27	TRBJ2-7	CASSRDRFYEQYF
15	-	TRBV5-1	TRBJ2-5	CASRRTGGGQETQYF
12	-	TRBV6-5	TRBJ2-7	CASSSSGGGLYF
12	-	TRBV28	TRBJ2-5	CASASFRETQYF
14	-	TRBV27	TRBJ2-1	CASSPRDPQGEQFF
11	-	TRBV20-1	TRBJ2-5	CSPALQETQYF
13	-	TRBV7-9	TRBJ2-1	CASSLAAANEQFF
12	once	TRBV29-1	TRBJ1-2	CSVGQGARGYTF
15	-	TRBV7-3	TRBJ2-1	CASSLLAGSWNEQFF
15	-	TRBV15	TRBJ1-2	CATSRDWGRGRGYTF
17	-	TRBV5-4	TRBJ2-6	CASSRDRVGSGANVLTF
14	-	TRBV30	TRBJ1-2	CAWSVAGMGYGYAF
13	-	TRBV28	TRBJ1-2	CASTTDGGGGYTF
13	-	TRBV6-5	TRBJ2-7	CASSYKDGYEQYF
15	-	TRBV30	TRBJ2-2	CAWSGGGGPSGELFF
16	-	TRBV7-2	TRBJ2-7	CASRKSGTVIAYEQYF
14	-	TRBV9	TRBJ1-4	CASSPMGADEKLFF
12	-	TRBV6-6	TRBJ2-1	CASSKTSWEQFF
12	-	TRBV6-6	TRBJ2-7	CASRRAGGDPYF
16	-	TRBV5-4	TRBJ2-1	CASSLEIGTSYNEQFF
13	-	TRBV28	TRBJ1-5	CASSKVNWRPQHF
13	-	TRBV5-4	TRBJ1-2	CASSLAGSYGYTF
16	-	TRBV19	TRBJ2-2	CASSIDPRERTGELFF
16	-	TRBV11-2	TRBJ2-7	CASSLSMRDRGRGGHF
17	-	TRBV18	TRBJ1-1	CASSPSLQGGLNTEAFF
13	-	TRBV28	TRBJ1-5	CASSLRTWQPQHF
13	-	TRBV5-4	TRBJ2-1	CASSLDPGGEQFF
15	once	TRBV30	TRBJ2-6	CACPQTGSGANVLTF
14	-	TRBV5-1	TRBJ2-5	CASSRYSKQETQYF
15	few	TRBV21-1	TRBJ2-7	CASSLSTGWAVGQYF
12	-	TRBV11-2	TRBJ2-3	CASTSSTDTQYF
12	few	TRBV11-2	TRBJ1-1	CASSSLHTEAFF
15	-	TRBV5-1	-	CASSLAGGRGYEQYF
15	-	TRBV5-1	TRBJ1-5	CASSPDSYSNQPQHF
14	few	TRBV10-2	TRBJ2-1	CASWRGGTYNEQFF
15	-	TRBV28	TRBJ2-3	CASSPLAGGTDTQYF
16	-	TRBV28	TRBJ2-1	CASVYSDSISYNEQFF
13	-	TRBV19	TRBJ2-7	CASSRTGGYEQYF
14	few	TRBV7-2	TRBJ2-3	CAIQTGGITDTQYF